This is a list of T cell receptor beta chains from one sample in a study of blood T cell repertoires in COVID-19. The protocol was immunoSEQ multiplex PCR, while the TCRdb copy is restricted to in-frame clones and leaves out a portion. This sample has tens of thousands of clones, with over 80% found just once. Material for sequencing was peripheral blood. These receptors all stem from a man aged 45 to 65 with acute or convalescent COVID-19. CDR3s include the opening cysteine and the closing phenylalanine or tryptophan. Fields, in order: CDR3 length, J gene, D gene, clone size, V gene, CDR3 DNA, CDR3 protein. A D gene is named only where the DNA matches it firmly. Size values are once, few and many counts, or a class for expanded clones, and some rows have none.

cdr3_length: 16
j_call: TRBJ1-5
d_call: TRBD1
clone_size: NA
v_call: TRBV5-6
cdr3_nt: TGTGCCAGCAGCTTAATGGACAGGGCGCAAGGTCAGCCCCAGCATTTT
cdr3_aa: CASSLMDRAQGQPQHF

cdr3_length: 15
j_call: TRBJ1-5
d_call: NA
clone_size: NA
v_call: TRBV15
cdr3_nt: TGTGCCACCAGCAGAGCACCGGGATGGGGGGAGCCCCAGCATTTT
cdr3_aa: CATSRAPGWGEPQHF

cdr3_length: 16
j_call: TRBJ2-4
d_call: NA
clone_size: NA
v_call: TRBV3-1/TRBV3-2
cdr3_nt: TGTGCCAGCAGCCAAGGTTTTAGGGGCGCAGTGGGGATTCAGTACTTC
cdr3_aa: CASSQGFRGAVGIQYF

cdr3_length: 15
j_call: TRBJ1-4
d_call: NA
clone_size: once
v_call: TRBV3-1/TRBV3-2
cdr3_nt: TGTGCCAGCAGCCAAGATAGGACAGCGAATGAAAAACTGTTTTTT
cdr3_aa: CASSQDRTANEKLFF

cdr3_length: 14
j_call: TRBJ2-1
d_call: NA
clone_size: NA
v_call: TRBV29-1
cdr3_nt: TGCAGCGTTTCCGGGGGGCTCTCCTACAATGAGCAGTTCTTC
cdr3_aa: CSVSGGLSYNEQFF

cdr3_length: 15
j_call: TRBJ1-3
d_call: NA
clone_size: few
v_call: TRBV5-8
cdr3_nt: TGTGCCAGCAGCCCGCAGGGGTACGGAGGAAACACCATATATTTT
cdr3_aa: CASSPQGYGGNTIYF

cdr3_length: 16
j_call: TRBJ1-2
d_call: TRBD1
clone_size: NA
v_call: TRBV4-3
cdr3_nt: TGCGCCAGCAGCCAAGATCGGGCACAGGGGGACTATGGCTACACCTTC
cdr3_aa: CASSQDRAQGDYGYTF

cdr3_length: 13
j_call: TRBJ1-1
d_call: TRBD1
clone_size: NA
v_call: TRBV7-9
cdr3_nt: TGTGCCAGCAGCCGAGGGGGCGCGGCTGAAGCTTTCTTT
cdr3_aa: CASSRGGAAEAFF

cdr3_length: 14
j_call: TRBJ2-4
d_call: TRBD1
clone_size: NA
v_call: TRBV11-2
cdr3_nt: TGTGCCAGCAGCCCAGAGACAGGGAAAAACATTCAGTACTTC
cdr3_aa: CASSPETGKNIQYF

cdr3_length: 13
j_call: TRBJ2-3
d_call: NA
clone_size: NA
v_call: TRBV11-3
cdr3_nt: TGTGCCAGCAGCTTAAGACTTTCAGATACGCAGTATTTT
cdr3_aa: CASSLRLSDTQYF

cdr3_length: 15
j_call: TRBJ2-1
d_call: NA
clone_size: NA
v_call: TRBV11-3
cdr3_nt: TGTGCCAGCAGCTTACGTTCAAGTGGAGGTGAAGGGCAGTTCTTC
cdr3_aa: CASSLRSSGGEGQFF

cdr3_length: 11
j_call: TRBJ1-2
d_call: TRBD1
clone_size: NA
v_call: TRBV20-1
cdr3_nt: TGCAGTGCTGAGACAGGGGGGGGCTACACCTTC
cdr3_aa: CSAETGGGYTF

cdr3_length: 14
j_call: TRBJ1-4
d_call: TRBD1
clone_size: few
v_call: TRBV7-2
cdr3_nt: TGTGCCAGCAGTGCGGGACAGAGCAGGGAAAAACTGTTTTTT
cdr3_aa: CASSAGQSREKLFF

cdr3_length: 12
j_call: TRBJ1-2
d_call: TRBD1
clone_size: NA
v_call: TRBV28
cdr3_nt: TGTGCCAGCAGACAAACAGGGGACGGCTACACCTTC
cdr3_aa: CASRQTGDGYTF

cdr3_length: 13
j_call: TRBJ2-5
d_call: NA
clone_size: NA
v_call: TRBV2
cdr3_nt: TGTGCCAGCACTCAGGGGTACCGCGGGACCCAGTACTTC
cdr3_aa: CASTQGYRGTQYF

cdr3_length: 15
j_call: TRBJ2-3
d_call: TRBD1
clone_size: NA
v_call: TRBV29-1
cdr3_nt: TGCAGCGTCAACCCCCCGGGACAGACCACAGATACGCAGTATTTT
cdr3_aa: CSVNPPGQTTDTQYF

cdr3_length: 18
j_call: TRBJ2-6
d_call: NA
clone_size: NA
v_call: TRBV24-1
cdr3_nt: TGTGCCACCAGTGATGTGGGACACCCTACCTCTGGGGCCAACGTCCTGACTTTC
cdr3_aa: CATSDVGHPTSGANVLTF

cdr3_length: 12
j_call: TRBJ2-3
d_call: NA
clone_size: NA
v_call: TRBV7-9
cdr3_nt: TGTGCCAGCTTAGCAAGCACAGATACGCAGTATTTT
cdr3_aa: CASLASTDTQYF

cdr3_length: 16
j_call: TRBJ2-1
d_call: TRBD2
clone_size: NA
v_call: TRBV7-6
cdr3_nt: TGTGCCAGCAGCCGTGGGACTAGCGGGACCTACAATGAGCAGTTCTTC
cdr3_aa: CASSRGTSGTYNEQFF

cdr3_length: 15
j_call: TRBJ1-2
d_call: TRBD1
clone_size: once
v_call: TRBV28
cdr3_nt: TGTGCCAGCAGTTTAGCACGGGGGACAGGGGATGGCTACACCTTC
cdr3_aa: CASSLARGTGDGYTF

cdr3_length: 17
j_call: TRBJ2-5
d_call: TRBD1
clone_size: NA
v_call: TRBV28
cdr3_nt: TGTGCCAGCAGTTTACTCCCGACAGGGGGCTTGGAGGAGACCCAGTACTTC
cdr3_aa: CASSLLPTGGLEETQYF

cdr3_length: 18
j_call: TRBJ2-1
d_call: NA
clone_size: once
v_call: TRBV28
cdr3_nt: TGTGCCAGCAGTCTCCGGAGGGGTAGACAGGGTTCCTACAATGAGCAGTTCTTC
cdr3_aa: CASSLRRGRQGSYNEQFF

cdr3_length: 13
j_call: TRBJ2-1
d_call: NA
clone_size: NA
v_call: TRBV6-5
cdr3_nt: TGTGCCAGCACCCTAGATCGGGGGTATGAGCAGTTCTTC
cdr3_aa: CASTLDRGYEQFF

cdr3_length: 14
j_call: TRBJ2-3
d_call: TRBD2
clone_size: NA
v_call: TRBV30
cdr3_nt: TGTGCCTGGAGACTAGCGGTTAGCACAGATACGCAGTATTTT
cdr3_aa: CAWRLAVSTDTQYF

cdr3_length: 16
j_call: TRBJ1-4
d_call: NA
clone_size: NA
v_call: TRBV7-2
cdr3_nt: TGTGCCAGCAGCCCCCGGACAGCTGGGGCTAATGAAAAACTGTTTTTT
cdr3_aa: CASSPRTAGANEKLFF

cdr3_length: 15
j_call: TRBJ1-2
d_call: TRBD1
clone_size: once
v_call: TRBV2
cdr3_nt: TGTGCCAGCAGTGCCCAGGGGGCGCGTAACTATGGCTACACCTTC
cdr3_aa: CASSAQGARNYGYTF

cdr3_length: 14
j_call: TRBJ2-1
d_call: TRBD2
clone_size: NA
v_call: TRBV5-3
cdr3_nt: TGTGCCAGAAGCTGGGGGGGACTTACGGGTTGGGAGTTCTTC
cdr3_aa: CARSWGGLTGWEFF

cdr3_length: 11
j_call: TRBJ1-6
d_call: NA
clone_size: NA
v_call: TRBV20-1
cdr3_nt: TGCAGTGCCGGGCGGGAGGAGGCCCTCCACTTT
cdr3_aa: CSAGREEALHF

cdr3_length: 16
j_call: TRBJ1-5
d_call: TRBD1
clone_size: NA
v_call: TRBV7-8
cdr3_nt: TGTGCCAGCAGCTTTGACAGGGGAGAGGGCAATCAGCCCCAGCATTTT
cdr3_aa: CASSFDRGEGNQPQHF

cdr3_length: 14
j_call: TRBJ2-7
d_call: TRBD2
clone_size: NA
v_call: TRBV18
cdr3_nt: TGTGCCAGCTCACCACGGATAGCGGGCGGCGAGCAGTACTTC
cdr3_aa: CASSPRIAGGEQYF

cdr3_length: 15
j_call: TRBJ2-7
d_call: NA
clone_size: NA
v_call: TRBV28
cdr3_nt: TGTGCCAGCAGTTTCCGGGGGATGGTGTATTACGAGCAGTACTTC
cdr3_aa: CASSFRGMVYYEQYF

cdr3_length: 16
j_call: TRBJ2-3
d_call: TRBD2
clone_size: NA
v_call: TRBV7-6
cdr3_nt: TGTGCCAGCAGCAAGAAACTAGCGGGAGGAGCAGATACGCAGTATTTT
cdr3_aa: CASSKKLAGGADTQYF

cdr3_length: 13
j_call: TRBJ1-2
d_call: TRBD1
clone_size: NA
v_call: TRBV12-5
cdr3_nt: TGTGCTAGTGGTTTGGGACAGGGTGAGGGCTACACCTTC
cdr3_aa: CASGLGQGEGYTF

cdr3_length: 11
j_call: TRBJ1-2
d_call: NA
clone_size: NA
v_call: TRBV12-3/TRBV12-4
cdr3_nt: TGTGCCACCCAGGACAGCTATGGCTACACCTTC
cdr3_aa: CATQDSYGYTF

cdr3_length: 16
j_call: TRBJ2-2
d_call: TRBD2
clone_size: NA
v_call: TRBV28
cdr3_nt: TGTGCCAGCAGCAAGGGACTAGCGGGAAACACCGGGGAGCTGTTTTTT
cdr3_aa: CASSKGLAGNTGELFF

cdr3_length: 14
j_call: TRBJ1-2
d_call: TRBD1
clone_size: NA
v_call: TRBV6-5
cdr3_nt: TGTGCCAGCAGGGGGACAGGGGGGAACTATGGCTACACCTTC
cdr3_aa: CASRGTGGNYGYTF

cdr3_length: 19
j_call: TRBJ1-6
d_call: NA
clone_size: NA
v_call: TRBV4-2
cdr3_nt: TGTGCCAGCAGCCAAGTAGGGCAGGGATACAGCTCCTATAATTCACCCCTCCACTTT
cdr3_aa: CASSQVGQGYSSYNSPLHF

cdr3_length: 16
j_call: TRBJ1-3
d_call: TRBD1
clone_size: once
v_call: TRBV2
cdr3_nt: TGTGCCAGCAGTGGCGGGACAGGGCGGTCTGGAAACACCATATATTTT
cdr3_aa: CASSGGTGRSGNTIYF

cdr3_length: 11
j_call: TRBJ2-2
d_call: NA
clone_size: NA
v_call: TRBV10-3
cdr3_nt: TGTGCCATCAGCCCCGGTGGGGAGCTGTTTTTT
cdr3_aa: CAISPGGELFF

cdr3_length: 17
j_call: TRBJ2-5
d_call: NA
clone_size: NA
v_call: TRBV11-2
cdr3_nt: TGTGCCAGCAGCCGAGTCTTGGACAGGGCTTGGGGGGGGACCCAGTACTTC
cdr3_aa: CASSRVLDRAWGGTQYF

cdr3_length: 14
j_call: TRBJ1-6
d_call: NA
clone_size: once
v_call: TRBV7-2
cdr3_nt: TGTGCCAGCAGCTTAATGGCAGGGGCTCCACCCCTCCACTTT
cdr3_aa: CASSLMAGAPPLHF

cdr3_length: 15
j_call: TRBJ1-4
d_call: NA
clone_size: NA
v_call: TRBV9
cdr3_nt: TGTGCCAGCAGTGCTAGCGGGCAGACTAATGAAAAACTGTTTTTT
cdr3_aa: CASSASGQTNEKLFF

cdr3_length: 14
j_call: TRBJ1-2
d_call: NA
clone_size: NA
v_call: TRBV3-1/TRBV3-2
cdr3_nt: TGTGCCAGCAGCCCGAGGGGGGGCTACTATGGCTACACCTTC
cdr3_aa: CASSPRGGYYGYTF

cdr3_length: 16
j_call: TRBJ2-3
d_call: TRBD2
clone_size: NA
v_call: TRBV5-4
cdr3_nt: TGTGCCAGCAGCCAGCCGGGACTAGCGGGTACAGATACGCAGTATTTT
cdr3_aa: CASSQPGLAGTDTQYF

cdr3_length: 12
j_call: TRBJ2-1
d_call: NA
clone_size: NA
v_call: TRBV9
cdr3_nt: TGTGCCAGCAGCGTTTCGGGGAATGAGCAGTTCTTC
cdr3_aa: CASSVSGNEQFF

cdr3_length: 15
j_call: TRBJ2-7
d_call: TRBD1
clone_size: NA
v_call: TRBV28
cdr3_nt: TGTGCCAGCAGTCCCCCGGGACAGGGGAGCTACGAGCAGTACTTC
cdr3_aa: CASSPPGQGSYEQYF

cdr3_length: 15
j_call: TRBJ1-5
d_call: TRBD1
clone_size: NA
v_call: TRBV7-9
cdr3_nt: TGTGCCAGCAGCTGGGGACAGCACGAACGGGGGCCCCAGCATTTT
cdr3_aa: CASSWGQHERGPQHF

cdr3_length: 16
j_call: TRBJ1-6
d_call: NA
clone_size: NA
v_call: TRBV25-1
cdr3_nt: TGTGCCAGCAAACAGACAGCGAGCTCCTATAATTCACCCCTCCACTTT
cdr3_aa: CASKQTASSYNSPLHF

cdr3_length: 15
j_call: TRBJ1-3
d_call: NA
clone_size: medium-sized
v_call: TRBV6-1
cdr3_nt: TGTGCCAGCAGTGAAGAGGCAGGAGGAGGAAACACCATATATTTT
cdr3_aa: CASSEEAGGGNTIYF

cdr3_length: 14
j_call: TRBJ2-2
d_call: NA
clone_size: NA
v_call: TRBV7-2
cdr3_nt: TGTGCCAGCAGCCCCGCGGTGAACACCGGGGAGCTGTTTTTT
cdr3_aa: CASSPAVNTGELFF

cdr3_length: 15
j_call: TRBJ2-7
d_call: TRBD1
clone_size: NA
v_call: TRBV27
cdr3_nt: TGTGCCAGCAAGGTTGGACAGGGGCCATCCTACGAGCAGTACTTC
cdr3_aa: CASKVGQGPSYEQYF

cdr3_length: 13
j_call: TRBJ1-2
d_call: NA
clone_size: NA
v_call: TRBV10-1
cdr3_nt: TGCGCTATTGGGGGGGGTAGGTTCTATGGCTACACCTTC
cdr3_aa: CAIGGGRFYGYTF

cdr3_length: 13
j_call: TRBJ1-2
d_call: NA
clone_size: NA
v_call: TRBV10-3
cdr3_nt: TGTGCCATCAGCGCAGGGGATTTGGATGGCTACACCTTC
cdr3_aa: CAISAGDLDGYTF

cdr3_length: 16
j_call: TRBJ2-4
d_call: TRBD2
clone_size: NA
v_call: TRBV2
cdr3_nt: TGTGCCAGCAGTGAAATGGCGGGGGGGTCTGGAAACATTCAGTACTTC
cdr3_aa: CASSEMAGGSGNIQYF

cdr3_length: 13
j_call: TRBJ2-1
d_call: NA
clone_size: NA
v_call: TRBV11-2
cdr3_nt: TGTGCCAGCAGCACGACAGTCTACAATGAGCAGTTCTTC
cdr3_aa: CASSTTVYNEQFF

cdr3_length: 17
j_call: TRBJ1-2
d_call: NA
clone_size: NA
v_call: TRBV4-3
cdr3_nt: TGCGCCAGCAGCCAAAGCACTGGACGGGAGACTAACTATGGCTACACCTTC
cdr3_aa: CASSQSTGRETNYGYTF